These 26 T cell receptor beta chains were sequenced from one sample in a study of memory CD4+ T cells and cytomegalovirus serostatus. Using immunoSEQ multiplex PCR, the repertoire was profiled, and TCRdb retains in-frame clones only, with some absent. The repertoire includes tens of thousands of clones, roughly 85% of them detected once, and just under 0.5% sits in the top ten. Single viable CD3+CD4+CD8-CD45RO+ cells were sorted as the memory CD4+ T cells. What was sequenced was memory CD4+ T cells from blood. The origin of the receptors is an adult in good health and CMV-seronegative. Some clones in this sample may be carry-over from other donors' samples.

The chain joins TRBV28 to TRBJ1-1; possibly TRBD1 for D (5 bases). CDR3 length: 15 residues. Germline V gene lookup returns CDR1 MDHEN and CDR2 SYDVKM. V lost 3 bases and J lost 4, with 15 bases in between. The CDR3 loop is CASSFSRGAGTEAFF. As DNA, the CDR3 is TGTGCCAGCAGTTTTTCTAGGGGTGCGGGCACTGAAGCTTTCTTT.

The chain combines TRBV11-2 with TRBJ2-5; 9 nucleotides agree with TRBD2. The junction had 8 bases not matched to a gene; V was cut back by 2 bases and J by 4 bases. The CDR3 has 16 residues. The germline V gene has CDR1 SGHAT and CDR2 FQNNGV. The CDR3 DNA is TGTGCCAGCAGCTTACGTCCTAGCGGGATAGGAGAGACCCAGTACTTC. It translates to CASSLRPSGIGETQYF.

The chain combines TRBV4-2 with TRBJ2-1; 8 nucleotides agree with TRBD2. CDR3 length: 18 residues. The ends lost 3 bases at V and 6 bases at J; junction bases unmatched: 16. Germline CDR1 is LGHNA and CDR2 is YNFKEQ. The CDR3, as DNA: TGTGCCAGCAGCCAGGGACGGACTAGCCCCGAGGGATCCAATGAGCAGTTCTTC. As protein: CASSQGRTSPEGSNEQFF.

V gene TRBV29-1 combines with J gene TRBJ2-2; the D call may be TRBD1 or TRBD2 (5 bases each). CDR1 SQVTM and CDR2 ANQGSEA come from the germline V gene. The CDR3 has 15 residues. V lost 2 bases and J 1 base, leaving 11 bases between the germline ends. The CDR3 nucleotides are TGCAGCGTTGAAAATTCAGGGAGGAACACCGGGGAGCTGTTTTTT. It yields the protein CSVENSGRNTGELFF.

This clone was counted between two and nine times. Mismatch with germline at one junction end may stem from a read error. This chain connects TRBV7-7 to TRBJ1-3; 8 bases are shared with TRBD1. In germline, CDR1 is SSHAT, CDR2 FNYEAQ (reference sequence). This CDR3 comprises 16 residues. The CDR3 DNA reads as TGTGCTAGCAGCTTAGGTACAGGGGGCTCTGGAAACACCATATATTTT. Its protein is CASSLGTGGSGNTIYF.

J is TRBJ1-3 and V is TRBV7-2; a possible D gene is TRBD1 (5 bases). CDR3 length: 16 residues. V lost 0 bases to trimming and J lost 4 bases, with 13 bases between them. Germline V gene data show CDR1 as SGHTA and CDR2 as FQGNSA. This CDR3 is CASSLASGRTGNTIYF. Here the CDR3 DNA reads TGTGCCAGCAGCTTAGCCTCAGGGAGGACGGGAAACACCATATATTTT.

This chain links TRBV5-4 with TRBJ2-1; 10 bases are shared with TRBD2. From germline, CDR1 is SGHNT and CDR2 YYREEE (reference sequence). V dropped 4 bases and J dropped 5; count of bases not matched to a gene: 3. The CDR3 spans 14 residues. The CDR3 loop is CASSPTSGDNEQFF. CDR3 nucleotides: TGTGCCAGCAGCCCAACTAGCGGGGACAATGAGCAGTTCTTC. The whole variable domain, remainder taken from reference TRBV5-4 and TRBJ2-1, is ETGVTQSPTHLIKTRGQQVTLRCSSQSGHNTVSWYQQALGQGPQFIFQYYREEENGRGNFPPRFSGLQFPNYSSELNVNALELDDSALYLCASSPTSGDNEQFFGPGTRLTVL.

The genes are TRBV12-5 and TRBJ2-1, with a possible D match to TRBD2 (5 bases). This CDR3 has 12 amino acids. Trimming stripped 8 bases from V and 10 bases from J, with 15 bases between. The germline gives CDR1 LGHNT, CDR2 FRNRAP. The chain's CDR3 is CASLTPGGEQFF. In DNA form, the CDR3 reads TGTGCTAGTTTAACACCTGGAGGAGAGCAGTTCTTC.

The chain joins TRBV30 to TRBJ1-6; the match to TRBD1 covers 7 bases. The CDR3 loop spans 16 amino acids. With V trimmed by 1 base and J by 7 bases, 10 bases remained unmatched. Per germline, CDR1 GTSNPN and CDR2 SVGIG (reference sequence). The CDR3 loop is CAWSASRGEVNSPLHF. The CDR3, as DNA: TGTGCCTGGAGTGCTTCCAGGGGGGAAGTCAATTCACCCCTCCACTTT.

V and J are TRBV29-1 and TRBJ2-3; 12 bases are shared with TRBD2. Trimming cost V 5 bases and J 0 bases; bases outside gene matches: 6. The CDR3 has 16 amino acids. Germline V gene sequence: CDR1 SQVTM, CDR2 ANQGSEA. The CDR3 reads CSVRGGTSGSTDTQYF. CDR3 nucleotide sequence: TGCAGCGTTCGGGGTGGGACTAGCGGGAGCACAGATACGCAGTATTTT.

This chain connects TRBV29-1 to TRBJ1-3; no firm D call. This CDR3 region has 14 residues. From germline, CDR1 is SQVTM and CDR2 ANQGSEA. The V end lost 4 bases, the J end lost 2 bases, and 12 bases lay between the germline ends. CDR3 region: CSVVGIQTGNTIYF. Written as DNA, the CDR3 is TGCAGCGTTGTCGGGATCCAGACTGGAAACACCATATATTTT.

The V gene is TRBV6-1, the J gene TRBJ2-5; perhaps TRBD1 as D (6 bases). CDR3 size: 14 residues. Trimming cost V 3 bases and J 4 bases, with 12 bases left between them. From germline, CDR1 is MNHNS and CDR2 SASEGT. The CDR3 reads CASSDFRGRETQYF. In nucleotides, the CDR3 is TGTGCCAGCAGTGACTTTAGGGGGAGAGAGACCCAGTACTTC.

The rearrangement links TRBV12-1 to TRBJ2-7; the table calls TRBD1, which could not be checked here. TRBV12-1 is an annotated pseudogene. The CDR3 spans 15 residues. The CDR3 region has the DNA TGTGCCAGCAGCCAGAACCGGGACAGGGGCTACGAGCAGTACTTC. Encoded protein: CASSQNRDRGYEQYF.

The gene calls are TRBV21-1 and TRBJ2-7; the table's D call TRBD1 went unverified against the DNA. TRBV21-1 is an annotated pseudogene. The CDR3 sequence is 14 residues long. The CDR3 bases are TGTGCCAGCAGCAAGGGGCAGTTACCCTACGAGCAGTACTTC. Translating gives CASSKGQLPYEQYF.

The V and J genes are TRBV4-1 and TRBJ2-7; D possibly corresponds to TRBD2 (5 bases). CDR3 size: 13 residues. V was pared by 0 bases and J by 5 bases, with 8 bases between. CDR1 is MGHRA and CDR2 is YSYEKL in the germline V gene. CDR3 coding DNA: TGCGCCAGCAGCCAAGAGGCGGGTGACGAGCAGTACTTC. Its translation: CASSQEAGDEQYF.

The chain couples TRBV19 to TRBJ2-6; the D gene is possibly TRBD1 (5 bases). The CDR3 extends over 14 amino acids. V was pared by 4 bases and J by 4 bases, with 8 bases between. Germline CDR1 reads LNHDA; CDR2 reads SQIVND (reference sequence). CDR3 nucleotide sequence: TGTGCCAGTAGTAAGGGGTTCGGGGCCAACGTCCTGACTTTC. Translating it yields CASSKGFGANVLTF. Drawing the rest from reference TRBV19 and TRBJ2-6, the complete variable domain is DGGITQSPKYLFRKEGQNVTLSCEQNLNHDAMYWYRQDPGQGLRLIYYSQIVNDFQKGDIAEGYSVSREKKESFPLTVTSAQKNPTAFYLCASSKGFGANVLTFGAGSRLTVL.

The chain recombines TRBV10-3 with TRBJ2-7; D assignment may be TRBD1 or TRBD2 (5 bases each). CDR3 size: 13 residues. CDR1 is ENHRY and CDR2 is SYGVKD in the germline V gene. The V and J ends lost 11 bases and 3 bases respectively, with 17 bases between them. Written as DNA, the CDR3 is TGTGCCTCCAGGGACGGCCTAGGCTACGAGCAGTACTTC. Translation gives CASRDGLGYEQYF.

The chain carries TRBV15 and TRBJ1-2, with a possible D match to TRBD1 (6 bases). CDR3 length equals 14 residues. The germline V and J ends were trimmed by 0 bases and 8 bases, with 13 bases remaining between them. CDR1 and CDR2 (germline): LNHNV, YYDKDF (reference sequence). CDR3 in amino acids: CATSRDRGRGGYTF. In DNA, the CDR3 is TGTGCCACCAGCAGAGATCGGGGGCGTGGGGGCTACACCTTC.

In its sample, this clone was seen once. DNA for the CDR3: TGTGCCAGTAGCGGGGAGTACCAAGAGACCCAGTACTTC. This sequence encodes CASSGEYQETQYF. V gene TRBV6-6 combines with J gene TRBJ2-5; TRBD2 matches at 8 bases. After removal of 9 bases from V and 0 bases from J, the junction contained 3 bases not matched to a gene. The CDR3 consists of 13 residues. Per the germline V gene, CDR1 is MNHNY and CDR2 is SVGAGI (reference sequence).

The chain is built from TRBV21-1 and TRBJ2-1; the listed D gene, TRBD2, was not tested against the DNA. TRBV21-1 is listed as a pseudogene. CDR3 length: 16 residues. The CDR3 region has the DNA TGTGCCAGAACCGAGTCAGGACTAGCGGGATACAATGAGCAGTTCTTC. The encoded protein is CARTESGLAGYNEQFF.

The CDR3 loop is CASSLELVAYEQYF. In nucleotides, the CDR3 is TGTGCCAGCAGCTTAGAACTAGTTGCCTACGAGCAGTACTTC. V gene TRBV7-2 combines with J gene TRBJ2-7, with a weak D call TRBD2 (5 bases). Trimming pared 1 base from V and 2 bases from J, leaving 9 bases between. From germline, CDR1 is SGHTA and CDR2 FQGNSA. The CDR3 covers 14 residues.

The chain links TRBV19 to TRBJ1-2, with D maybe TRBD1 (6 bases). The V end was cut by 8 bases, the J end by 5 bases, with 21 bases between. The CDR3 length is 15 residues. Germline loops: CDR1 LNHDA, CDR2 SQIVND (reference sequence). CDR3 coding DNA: TGTGCCAGTCGTACTGGCCTGGCGGGGGCTTATGGCTACACCTTC. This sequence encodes CASRTGLAGAYGYTF.

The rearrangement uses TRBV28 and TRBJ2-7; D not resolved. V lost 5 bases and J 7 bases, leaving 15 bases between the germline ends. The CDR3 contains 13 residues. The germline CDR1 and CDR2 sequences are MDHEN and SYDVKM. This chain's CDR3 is CASSPLRAREQYF. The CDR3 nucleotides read TGTGCCAGCAGTCCCCTAAGGGCCCGGGAGCAGTACTTC.

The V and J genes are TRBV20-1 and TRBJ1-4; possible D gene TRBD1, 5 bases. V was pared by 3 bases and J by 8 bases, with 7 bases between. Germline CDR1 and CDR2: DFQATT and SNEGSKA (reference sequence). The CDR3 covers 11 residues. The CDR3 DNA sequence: TGCAGTGCTAGGGGGCCGGAAAAACTGTTTTTT. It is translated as CSARGPEKLFF.

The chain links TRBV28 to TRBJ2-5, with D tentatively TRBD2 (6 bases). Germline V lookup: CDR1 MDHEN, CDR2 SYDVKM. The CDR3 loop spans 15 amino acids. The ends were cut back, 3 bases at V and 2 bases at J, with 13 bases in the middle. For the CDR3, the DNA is TGTGCCAGCAGTTTTGGTAGCGGAGGACAAGAGACCCAGTACTTC. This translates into CASSFGSGGQETQYF.

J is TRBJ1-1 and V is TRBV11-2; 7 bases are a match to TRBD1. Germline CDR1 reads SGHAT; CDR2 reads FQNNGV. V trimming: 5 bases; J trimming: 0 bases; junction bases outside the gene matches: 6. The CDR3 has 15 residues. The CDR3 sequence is CASSGGGPLNTEAFF. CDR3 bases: TGTGCCAGCAGCGGAGGGGGCCCTCTGAACACTGAAGCTTTCTTT.